Below are 19 T cell receptor beta chains sequenced from a single sample in a study of cytomegalovirus exposure and HLA in healthy donors. The PCR ran on 60 Vbeta and 13 Jbeta primers. Measured with immunoSEQ multiplex PCR; TCRdb has only the in-frame clones, and not every one. The sample holds about 190,000 clones; 73% are singletons and the top ten take 1.8%. The sample taken for sequencing was PBMCs. These receptor sequences come from a woman in her 30s in good health and CMV-seronegative.

This clone appeared once. The rearrangement joins TRBV5-1 to TRBJ2-2; 7 bases align to TRBD1. Trimming cost V 1 base and J 4 bases; bases outside gene matches: 4. Germline CDR1 reads SGHRS; CDR2 reads YFSETQ. The CDR3 sequence is 15 residues long. The CDR3 region has the DNA TGCGCCAGCAGCTTGAGACAGGGCTCCACCGGGGAGCTGTTTTTT. It encodes CASSLRQGSTGELFF.

The J gene is TRBJ2-5, the V gene TRBV2; 7 bases are a match to TRBD1. V was pared by 6 bases and J by 0 bases, with 4 bases of the junction left unmatched. Looked up from germline, CDR1 is SNHLY and CDR2 is FYNNEI. The CDR3 is 14 residues long. The CDR3 is CASRNRGYQETQYF. The CDR3 coding sequence is TGTGCCAGCAGGAACAGGGGCTACCAAGAGACCCAGTACTTC.

V is TRBV28 and J is TRBJ2-7, with 7 bases lining up with TRBD2. The CDR3 runs to 15 residues. The V and J ends lost 7 bases and 4 bases, in that order; junction bases with no gene match: 13. CDR1 is MDHEN and CDR2 is SYDVKM in the germline V gene. CDR3: CASTWTDSGPYEQYF. The DNA of the CDR3 is TGTGCCAGCACCTGGACGGATAGCGGGCCATACGAGCAGTACTTC.

The chain has TRBV27 and TRBJ1-1; D uncertain. The V gene lost 7 bases and the J gene lost 2 bases, with 14 bases spanning the gap. The CDR3 has 14 residues. CDR1 is MNHEY, CDR2 SMNVEV, per germline (reference sequence). CDR3 in amino acids: CASTPTYVNTEAFF. For the CDR3, the DNA is TGTGCCAGCACCCCAACATATGTTAACACTGAAGCTTTCTTT.

In its sample, this clone was seen once. The genes are TRBV6-1 and TRBJ2-3; no clear D. The CDR3 has 16 residues. V was cut by 0 bases and J by 2 bases, with 12 bases left in between. The germline gives CDR1 MNHNS, CDR2 SASEGT. CDR3 protein: CASSEAPARPTDTQYF. The CDR3 nucleotides are TGTGCCAGCAGTGAAGCGCCAGCCAGGCCCACAGATACGCAGTATTTT.

The chain joins TRBV19 to TRBJ2-1; a weak D match, TRBD1 (6 bases). The CDR3 consists of 12 residues. CDR1 and CDR2 from the germline V gene are LNHDA and SQIVND (reference sequence). The V and J ends lost 7 bases and 8 bases respectively, with 12 bases between them. CDR3 bases: TGTGCCAGTAAGGAACAGGGCTATGAGCAGTTCTTC. This encodes CASKEQGYEQFF.

This rearrangement joins TRBV7-9 to TRBJ1-4; TRBD1 might be the D (5 bases). Germline V CDR1 and CDR2: SEHNR, FQNEAQ (reference sequence). CDR3 length: 16 residues. Trimming left V 6 bases short and J 8 bases short, with 22 bases between. CDR3 nucleotides: TGTGCCAGCAGTATTATTGGGGTTACAGGTGGAGAAAAACTGTTTTTT. Translated: CASSIIGVTGGEKLFF.

The chain is built from TRBV7-9 and TRBJ2-7, with 10 nucleotides matching TRBD2. Germline loops: CDR1 SEHNR, CDR2 FQNEAQ (reference sequence). The CDR3 covers 15 residues. V shed 2 bases and J 6 bases; nucleotides not matched to a gene: 7. The CDR3 sequence is CASSLRISGRPEQYF. The CDR3 coding sequence is TGTGCCAGCAGCTTAAGGATTAGCGGGAGGCCCGAGCAGTACTTC.

This clone was seen only a few times. The V call is TRBV4-2, the J call TRBJ2-7, with D maybe TRBD2 (5 bases). Deletions cut 1 base from V and 3 bases from J, with 10 bases between. The CDR3 contains 14 residues. CDR1 is LGHNA and CDR2 is YNFKEQ in the germline V gene. CDR3 protein: CASSQAEAGYEQYF. The CDR3 DNA reads TGTGCCAGCAGCCAAGCGGAGGCAGGCTACGAGCAGTACTTC.

The chain is built from TRBV6-1 and TRBJ2-2, with no clear D. The CDR3 loop spans 13 amino acids. Germline CDR1 MNHNS, CDR2 SASEGT. Trimming shortened V by 4 bases and J by 8 bases, and 11 bases separated the two germline ends. The CDR3 region has the DNA TGTGCCAGCAGTGGGCTCGCCTCAGGGGAGCTGTTTTTT. Residues: CASSGLASGELFF.

The chain couples TRBV19 to TRBJ2-3; D call uncertain. V was clipped by 3 bases and J by 4 bases, with 8 bases between them. CDR3 length: 13 residues. Germline assignment: CDR1 LNHDA and CDR2 SQIVND (reference sequence). DNA of the CDR3: TGTGCCAGTAGTATGTTGGCCGCAGATACGCAGTATTTT. Protein product: CASSMLAADTQYF.

The gene calls are TRBV5-3 and TRBJ2-7; 8 positions match TRBD2. Being an ORF, TRBV5-3 has a function that is uncertain. V was clipped by 4 bases and J by 0 bases; unmatched bases: 9. The CDR3 extends over 16 amino acids. The CDR3 sequence is CARSQTTSGSSYEQYF. In DNA form, the CDR3 reads TGTGCCAGAAGCCAAACCACTAGCGGTAGCTCCTACGAGCAGTACTTC.

This clone was recorded a few times. V usage is TRBV10-3 and J usage is TRBJ1-3; 7 nucleotides agree with TRBD1. J lost 2 bases, V lost 6 bases, and 4 bases had no gene match. The CDR3 is made up of 14 amino acids. CDR1 and CDR2 from the germline V gene are ENHRY and SYGVKD. As DNA, the CDR3 is TGTGCCATCAGGCTCGACAGGGCTGGAAACACCATATATTTT. Translated, it gives CAIRLDRAGNTIYF.

The genes are TRBV5-1 and TRBJ2-7; D gene unclear. Trimming stripped 0 bases from V and 0 bases from J, with 7 bases between. CDR1 and CDR2 from the germline V gene are SGHRS and YFSETQ. The CDR3 spans 14 residues. Here the CDR3 reads CASSLVPGSYEQYF. The CDR3 DNA sequence: TGCGCCAGCAGCTTGGTGCCGGGCTCCTACGAGCAGTACTTC. The full variable domain, in which reference TRBV5-1 and TRBJ2-7 provide the parts outside the CDR3, is KAGVTQTPRYLIKTRGQQVTLSCSPISGHRSVSWYQQTPGQGLQFLFEYFSETQRNKGNFPGRFSGRQFSNSRSEMNVSTLELGDSALYLCASSLVPGSYEQYFGPGTRLTVT.

There are a few counts of this clone. The chain couples TRBV5-4 to TRBJ2-5, with 7 bases identical to TRBD2. This CDR3 is built from 13 residues. Germline CDR1 and CDR2: SGHNT and YYREEE (reference sequence). The trim removed 5 bases at V and 4 bases at J, leaving 5 bases unmatched. The CDR3 bases are TGTGCCAGCAGGTCGGGGGGTAGAGAGACCCAGTACTTC. Translation gives CASRSGGRETQYF. Supplemented by reference TRBV5-4 and TRBJ2-5, the full variable domain reads ETGVTQSPTHLIKTRGQQVTLRCSSQSGHNTVSWYQQALGQGPQFIFQYYREEENGRGNFPPRFSGLQFPNYSSELNVNALELDDSALYLCASRSGGRETQYFGPGTRLLVL.

This chain links TRBV19 with TRBJ1-2; D gene uncertain. The CDR3 sequence is 14 residues long. Germline CDR1 LNHDA, CDR2 SQIVND (reference sequence). V lost 2 bases and J 6 bases, leaving 13 bases between the germline ends. In nucleotides, the CDR3 is TGTGCCAGTAGTATACAGGACTACATTCATGGCTACACCTTC. Amino acid sequence: CASSIQDYIHGYTF. The full variable domain, rest sourced from reference TRBV19 and TRBJ1-2, is DGGITQSPKYLFRKEGQNVTLSCEQNLNHDAMYWYRQDPGQGLRLIYYSQIVNDFQKGDIAEGYSVSREKKESFPLTVTSAQKNPTAFYLCASSIQDYIHGYTFGSGTRLTVV.

The chain employs TRBV5-4 and TRBJ2-7; D perhaps matches TRBD1 (6 bases). CDR1 SGHNT and CDR2 YYREEE come from the germline V gene (reference sequence). V was shortened by 7 bases and J by 3 bases, with 17 bases between the two germline ends. CDR3 size: 14 residues. The CDR3 sequence is CASEAGQPSYEQYF. The CDR3 DNA reads as TGTGCCAGCGAAGCTGGACAGCCGAGCTACGAGCAGTACTTC.

V usage is TRBV18 and J usage is TRBJ1-1; D gene uncertain. V lost 3 bases, J lost 0 bases, and 5 bases lay in between. The CDR3 has 13 amino acids. Germline CDR1 is KGHSH and CDR2 is LQKENI. This CDR3 is CASSPSVNTEAFF. As DNA, the CDR3 is TGTGCCAGCTCACCCTCGGTGAACACTGAAGCTTTCTTT.

The chain recombines TRBV25-1 with TRBJ2-5; D call uncertain. The J call may be faulty, since TRBJ2-7 better matches the DNA end. Germline V lookup: CDR1 MGHDK, CDR2 SYGVNS. The CDR3 spans 13 residues. CDR3 region: CASRAPTEHEQYF. For the CDR3, the DNA is TGTGCCAGCAGGGCCCCCACAGAGCACGAGCAGTACTTC.